This TCR beta chain was identified during a study of blood T cell repertoires in COVID-19. Study-wide background: The United States, Italy and Spain provided the acute and convalescent COVID-19 samples. In each case, the material was cDNA or gDNA derived from T cells, B-cell-depleted T cells, or PBMCs.

Germline V gene sequence: CDR1 SGDLS, CDR2 YYNGEE. V shed 4 bases and J shed 4 bases, with 17 bases lying between them. The CDR3 has 16 residues. Per the original methods: Reference gene primers were amplified, and this amplification served to estimate nucleated cell counts. Measured with immunoSEQ multiplex PCR; TCRdb has only the in-frame clones, and not every one. V, J and clone size were drawn from that table, and D and trimming were deduced from the DNA. The profile shows roughly 280,000 clones, 80% to 90% of them singletons. The chain links TRBV9 to TRBJ2-2; maybe TRBD2 (5 bases). This clonotype was obtained from a man aged 30-40 years with active or convalescent COVID-19. Material: peripheral blood. CDR3 residues: CASSQPNHRGTGELFF. CDR3 in DNA: TGTGCCAGCAGCCAACCCAACCACCGGGGCACCGGGGAGCTGTTTTTT.